This T cell receptor (beta chain) was sequenced in a study of tumor-infiltrating lymphocytes in primary liver carcinoma. Background on the study: Every patient in the cohort had a primary liver carcinoma. That carcinoma was treated by surgical resection.

CDR3 length: 17 amino acids. Germline V lookup: CDR1 SGHAT, CDR2 FQNNGV. Alongside blood RNA obtained from unsorted whole blood, germline DNA was also extracted. Broader study findings: Tumors carried a top-250-clone fraction significantly exceeding that of blood (p = 0.039). Compared with tumor region pairs, tumor-adjacent and tumor-blood pairs overlapped less. Bulk unsorted sampling precluded comparing CD4+ and CD8+ repertoires.

This clonotype was seen only a few times. Its antigen is unknown. A read error is likely, as this CDR3 ends without the conserved phenylalanine or tryptophan. Total RNA amounting to 500 ng was the source from which TCR beta cDNA was made with a constant-region primer. Sequencing libraries for TCR beta derived from three nested multiplex PCR rounds that used slightly modified ARM-PCR. The study ran its first two PCR rounds for roughly 9 cycles each, using TRBV1-TRBV30 forward primers and a C-beta reverse primer. TCRdb reanalysed the multiplex PCR reads using MiXCR and keeps one entry per CDR3 protein. The sample carries approximately 330,000 distinct CDR3 sequences, less than 70% recorded once.

Sequencing was carried out using peripheral blood. This sequence joins TRBV11-2 and TRBJ2-3; D possibly corresponds to TRBD2 (6 bases). This TCR came from a man aged 40-49 years with primary liver carcinoma and hepatitis B virus infection. The CDR3: CASSLDPGETNTDTQYL. The CDR3 region has the DNA TGTGCCAGCAGTTTAGATCCGGGGGAGACTAACACAGATACGCAGTATCTT.